This is a list of T cell receptor beta chains from one sample in a study of T cell clones after liver transplantation. Repertoires were generated with immunoSEQ multiplex PCR, while TCRdb's copy carries only in-frame clones and drops some. The table lists about 99,000 clones, approximately 78% of them singletons, with over 0.75% in the top ten. Sequencing was performed on CD4+ T cells from blood, taken before liver transplant. The source is a human donor who received a liver transplant. CDR3s include the opening cysteine and the closing phenylalanine or tryptophan. A D gene is named only where the DNA matches it firmly. Part of the rows lack a size; the others show once, few, many or a class for expanded clones.

V	J	length	size	D	DNA	CDR3
TRBV18	TRBJ1-1	15	.	.	TGTGCCAGCTCACCACCGGAGCAAAAGGGTGCTGAAGCTTTCTTT	CASSPPEQKGAEAFF
TRBV18	TRBJ2-7	13	.	TRBD1	TGTGCCAGCTCAGTGGGACAGGATTACGAGCAGTACTTC	CASSVGQDYEQYF
TRBV7-8	TRBJ2-1	16	few	.	TGTGCCAGCAGCTTACCGACCTTTAGCTCCTACAATGAGCAGTTCTTC	CASSLPTFSSYNEQFF
TRBV4-1	TRBJ2-7	17	.	.	TGCGCCAGCAGCCAAGGGGGAAGGGCCCCAGGGGCATACGAGCAGTACTTC	CASSQGGRAPGAYEQYF
TRBV2	TRBJ1-4	14	.	TRBD1	TGTGCCAGCAGGACAGGGGAAACTAATGAAAAACTGTTTTTT	CASRTGETNEKLFF
TRBV4-2	TRBJ1-1	15	.	.	TGTGCCAGCAGCCTCGCAGGGGCTTTGAACACTGAAGCTTTCTTT	CASSLAGALNTEAFF
TRBV19	TRBJ1-6	14	.	TRBD1	TGTGCCGGAAACCTCGACAGGGCAGGTTCACCCCTCCACTTT	CAGNLDRAGSPLHF
TRBV21-1	TRBJ2-5	17	.	.	TGTGCCAGCAGCAAAGCTAAGGGAGCATCTGGATGCGAGACCCAGTACTTC	CASSKAKGASGCETQYF
TRBV6-1	TRBJ2-3	14	once	.	TGTGCCAGCAGTGAAGCGCACCGTACAGATACGCAGTATTTT	CASSEAHRTDTQYF
TRBV29-1	TRBJ1-2	11	.	.	TGCAGCGTTTTAGGAGGGACTGGCTACACCTTC	CSVLGGTGYTF
TRBV29-1	TRBJ2-5	13	.	.	TGCAGCGTGGGGGGGACAGGCCAAGAGACCCAGTACTTC	CSVGGTGQETQYF
TRBV10-3	TRBJ1-5	14	.	.	TGTGCCACATCCCCGGGGCTTCGGAATCAGCCCCAGCATTTT	CATSPGLRNQPQHF
TRBV28	TRBJ2-1	16	.	TRBD2	TGTGCCAGCAGTTTCCTTCTAGCGGGAGGGCGGAATGAGCAGTTCTTC	CASSFLLAGGRNEQFF
TRBV2	TRBJ1-3	16	.	.	TGTGCCAGCAGTGTCCCAGGGCGATTCTCTGGAAACACCATATATTTT	CASSVPGRFSGNTIYF
TRBV5-4	TRBJ1-1	14	.	TRBD1	TGTGCCAGCAGCATAGACAGGGGGAGCACTGAAGCTTTCTTT	CASSIDRGSTEAFF
TRBV27	TRBJ2-1	14	.	TRBD1	TGTGCCAGCAGTGTGGGGACAGGGTGGAATGAGCAGTTCTTC	CASSVGTGWNEQFF
TRBV18	TRBJ1-5	15	few	TRBD1	TGTGCCAGCTCACAGGGACAGCCGGGGGGTCAGCCCCAGCATTTT	CASSQGQPGGQPQHF
TRBV5-1	TRBJ2-3	15	.	.	TGCGCCAGCAGCTTGGCGGGGCCTAGCACAGATACGCAGTATTTT	CASSLAGPSTDTQYF
TRBV19	TRBJ2-1	13	.	.	TGTGCCAGTAGTACCGCCGGGCCCCGTGAGCAGTTCTTC	CASSTAGPREQFF
TRBV4-3	TRBJ2-3	15	.	.	TGCGCCAGCAGCCAAGAAGGGACTAGCACAGATACGCAGTATTTT	CASSQEGTSTDTQYF
TRBV29-1	TRBJ2-3	12	.	.	TGCAGCGTTCGACGGAACACAGATACGCAGTATTTT	CSVRRNTDTQYF
TRBV2	TRBJ1-2	14	.	.	TGTGCCAGCAGTCCCCTGGGGGGCGGAGGTGGCTACACCTTC	CASSPLGGGGGYTF
TRBV9	TRBJ2-1	18	.	.	TGTGCCAGCAGCGTAGGTTCCGCTAGGGGGGGCCTGGGGAATGAGCAGTTCTTC	CASSVGSARGGLGNEQFF
TRBV13	TRBJ1-2	17	.	TRBD1	TGTGCCAGCAGCTTATATCGAGGGGACAGACAGGACTATGGCTACACCTTC	CASSLYRGDRQDYGYTF
TRBV28	TRBJ2-7	13	.	.	TGTGCCAGCACCGGGACCATGCATCGTGAGCAGTACTTC	CASTGTMHREQYF
TRBV7-9	TRBJ1-1	13	.	.	TGTGCCAGCAGCCGGGAAGGGGGGACTGAAGCTTTCTTT	CASSREGGTEAFF